Sequencing of this T cell receptor (beta chain) was carried out in a study of blood T cell repertoires in COVID-19. Grouping used clinical history reported by participants in a survey and questionnaire. Sequencing used immunoSEQ multiplex PCR; TCRdb keeps in-frame clones, though not all of them. The profile shows some 240,000 clones, 70% to 90% of them singletons. CDR1 and CDR2 (germline): ENHRY, SYGVKD. J was trimmed by 5 bases and V by 11 bases; bases with no gene match: 9. There are 13 residues in the CDR3. The sequence was collected from a woman in her fifties or sixties who had been exposed to COVID-19. The chain uses TRBV10-3 and TRBJ1-1; TRBD1 aligns across 9 bases. Sequences were obtained from PBMCs or T cells enriched from blood (not recorded which). DNA for the CDR3: TGTGCCTCCTCACAGGGGGCTCGGACTGAAGCTTTCTTT. Amino acid sequence: CASSQGARTEAFF.